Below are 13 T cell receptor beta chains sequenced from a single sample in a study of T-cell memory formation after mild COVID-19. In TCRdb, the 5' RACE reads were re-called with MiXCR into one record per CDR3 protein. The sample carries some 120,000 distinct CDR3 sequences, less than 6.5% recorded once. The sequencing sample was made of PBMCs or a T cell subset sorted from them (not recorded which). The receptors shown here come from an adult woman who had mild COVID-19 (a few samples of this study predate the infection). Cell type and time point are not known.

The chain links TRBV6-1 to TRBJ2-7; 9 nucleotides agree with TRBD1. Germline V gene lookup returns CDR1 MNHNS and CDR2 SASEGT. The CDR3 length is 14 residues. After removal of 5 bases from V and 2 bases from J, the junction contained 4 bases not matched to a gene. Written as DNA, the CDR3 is TGTGCCAGCAGTCTTCGGACAGGGGCCTACGAGCAGTACTTC. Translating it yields CASSLRTGAYEQYF.

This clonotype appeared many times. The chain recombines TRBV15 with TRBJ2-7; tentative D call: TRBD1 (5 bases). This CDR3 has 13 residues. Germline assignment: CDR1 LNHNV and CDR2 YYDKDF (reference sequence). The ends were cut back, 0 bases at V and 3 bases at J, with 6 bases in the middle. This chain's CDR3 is CATSRDQGYEQYF. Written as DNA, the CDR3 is TGTGCCACCAGCAGAGATCAGGGCTACGAGCAGTACTTC.

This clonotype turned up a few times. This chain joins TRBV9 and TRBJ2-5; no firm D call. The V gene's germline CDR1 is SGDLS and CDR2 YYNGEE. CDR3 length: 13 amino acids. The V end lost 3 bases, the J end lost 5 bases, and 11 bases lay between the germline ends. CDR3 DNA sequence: TGTGCCAGCAGCGGACACGTTGGGGAGACCCAGTACTTC. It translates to CASSGHVGETQYF.

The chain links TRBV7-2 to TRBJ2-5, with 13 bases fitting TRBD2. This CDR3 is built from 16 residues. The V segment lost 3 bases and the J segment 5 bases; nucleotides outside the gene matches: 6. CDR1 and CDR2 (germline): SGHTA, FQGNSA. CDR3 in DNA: TGTGCCAGCAGCTTCCGGACTAGCGGGAGTGGGGAGACCCAGTACTTC. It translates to CASSFRTSGSGETQYF.

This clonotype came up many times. CDR3 bases: TGTGCCAGCAGCTTGGGGGGGGCAGACACTGAAGCTTTCTTT. This gives the protein CASSLGGADTEAFF. The rearrangement joins TRBV7-9 to TRBJ1-1, with D possibly being TRBD1 (6 bases). Trimming stripped 3 bases from V and 3 bases from J, with 11 bases between. CDR1 is SEHNR, CDR2 FQNEAQ, per germline (reference sequence). This CDR3 is 14 amino acids long.

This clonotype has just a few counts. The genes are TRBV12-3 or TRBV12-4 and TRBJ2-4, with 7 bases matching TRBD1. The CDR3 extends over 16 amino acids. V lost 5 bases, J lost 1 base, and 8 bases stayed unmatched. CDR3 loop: CASSETGVRAKNIQYF. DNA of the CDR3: TGTGCCAGCAGTGAAACAGGGGTTAGGGCCAAAAACATTCAGTACTTC.

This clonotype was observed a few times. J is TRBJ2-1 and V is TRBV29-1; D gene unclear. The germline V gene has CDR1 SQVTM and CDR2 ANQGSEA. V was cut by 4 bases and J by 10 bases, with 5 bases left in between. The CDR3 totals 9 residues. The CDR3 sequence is CSVGREQFF. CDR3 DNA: TGCAGCGTTGGTAGAGAGCAGTTCTTC.

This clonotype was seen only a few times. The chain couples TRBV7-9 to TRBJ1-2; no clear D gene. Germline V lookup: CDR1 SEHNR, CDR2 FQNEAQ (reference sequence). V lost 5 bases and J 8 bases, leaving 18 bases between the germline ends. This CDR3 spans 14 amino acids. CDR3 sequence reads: CASSRSSGERGYTF. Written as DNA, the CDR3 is TGTGCCAGCAGCCGATCATCTGGGGAACGCGGCTACACCTTC.

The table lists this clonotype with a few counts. CDR3 protein: CSASDRRKQTDTQYF. DNA for the CDR3: TGCAGTGCTAGTGATAGGAGGAAGCAAACAGATACGCAGTATTTT. The gene calls are TRBV20-1 and TRBJ2-3; TRBD2 might be the D (5 bases). CDR1 is DFQATT and CDR2 is SNEGSKA in the germline V gene (reference sequence). The CDR3 runs 15 residues. V lost 3 bases and J lost 3, with 16 bases in between.

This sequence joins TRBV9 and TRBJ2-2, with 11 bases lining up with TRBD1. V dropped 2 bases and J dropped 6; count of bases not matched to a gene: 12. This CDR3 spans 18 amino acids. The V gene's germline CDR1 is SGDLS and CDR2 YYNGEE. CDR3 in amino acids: CASSVVGVGTGGAGELFF. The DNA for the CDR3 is TGTGCCAGCAGCGTCGTAGGAGTAGGGACAGGGGGTGCCGGGGAGCTGTTTTTT.

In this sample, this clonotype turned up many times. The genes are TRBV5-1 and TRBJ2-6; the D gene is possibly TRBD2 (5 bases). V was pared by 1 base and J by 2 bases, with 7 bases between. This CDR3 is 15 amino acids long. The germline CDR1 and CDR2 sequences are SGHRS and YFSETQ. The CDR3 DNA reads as TGCGCCAGCAGCTTGACGCGGGCTGGGGCCAACGTCCTGACTTTC. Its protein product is CASSLTRAGANVLTF.

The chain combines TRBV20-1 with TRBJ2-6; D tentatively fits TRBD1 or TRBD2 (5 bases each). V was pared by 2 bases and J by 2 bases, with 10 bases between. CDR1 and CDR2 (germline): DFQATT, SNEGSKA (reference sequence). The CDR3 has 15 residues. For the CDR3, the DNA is TGCAGTGCTAGAATGAGGGGACCTGGGGCCAACGTCCTGACTTTC. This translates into CSARMRGPGANVLTF.

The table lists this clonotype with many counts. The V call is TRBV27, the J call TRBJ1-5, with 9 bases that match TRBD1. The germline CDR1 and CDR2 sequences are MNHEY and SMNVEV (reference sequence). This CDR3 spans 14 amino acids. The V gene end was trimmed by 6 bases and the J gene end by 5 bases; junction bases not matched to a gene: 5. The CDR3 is CASRDHRGHQPQHF. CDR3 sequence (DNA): TGTGCCAGCAGGGACCACAGGGGGCATCAGCCCCAGCATTTT.